The next 3 T cell receptor beta chains were all read from a single sample in a study of sequential checkpoint blockade in melanoma (dated by TCRdb to between 2018 and 2021). The library was built by means of the immunoSEQ multiplex PCR assay. Held by TCRdb, this immuneACCESS table contains in-frame sequences only and omits some clones. Under half of the omission traces to an unresolved V gene where checked; the cause of the rest is unknown. For this sample there are around 13,000 clones; roughly 72% appear just once. The ten largest account for approximately 25% of the sample. The treatment or condition label of this sample denotes: randomized to nivolumab then ipilimumab (arm A) or the reverse (arm B). The specimen comprised CD8+ T cells sorted from blood (inferred from file names), sampled from a patient given nivolumab and ipilimumab in sequence. The receptors were sampled from a human donor with melanoma.

This clone has just a few counts. Other DNA variants within this sample encode the same CDR3. The genes are TRBV5-1 and TRBJ1-3; 9 nucleotides agree with TRBD1. J was trimmed by 4 bases and V by 3 bases; bases with no gene match: 8. Germline lookup yields CDR1 SGHRS and CDR2 YFSETQ. This CDR3 comprises 16 residues. The CDR3 nucleotides are TGCGCCAGCAGCTCTTTACAGGGGGCTTCGGGAAACACCATATATTTT. It codes for CASSSLQGASGNTIYF.

CDR3 nucleotides: TGCGCCAGCTGTGAATACGCGGGAGGCTCAGATACGCAGTATTTT. Protein: CASCEYAGGSDTQYF. The chain has TRBV4-1 and TRBJ2-3, with 8 bases that match TRBD2. The CDR3 spans 15 residues. Germline V gene lookup returns CDR1 MGHRA and CDR2 YSYEKL. V was pared by 8 bases and J by 4 bases, with 11 bases of the junction left unmatched.

The chain couples TRBV10-2 to TRBJ1-1; D is uncertain. CDR1 is WSHSY, CDR2 SAAADI, per germline. V shed 9 bases and J shed 0 bases, with 11 bases lying between them. The CDR3 length is 13 residues. The CDR3 DNA follows: TGCGCCAGTGGACGGACTCTGAACACTGAAGCTTTCTTT. It codes for CASGRTLNTEAFF.